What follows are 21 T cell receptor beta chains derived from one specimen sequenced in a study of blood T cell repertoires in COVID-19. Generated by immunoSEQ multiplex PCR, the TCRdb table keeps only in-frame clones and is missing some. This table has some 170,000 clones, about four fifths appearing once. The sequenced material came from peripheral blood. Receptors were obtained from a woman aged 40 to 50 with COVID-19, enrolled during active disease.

DNA of the CDR3: TGTGCCAGCAGCCCGGGACTAGCGGGCGAGCAGTACTTC. This sequence encodes CASSPGLAGEQYF. The chain links TRBV7-8 to TRBJ2-7; 12 positions agree with TRBD2. V lost 5 bases, J lost 6 bases, and 2 bases stayed unmatched. This CDR3 is built from 13 residues. Germline CDR1 SGHVS, CDR2 FQNEAQ.

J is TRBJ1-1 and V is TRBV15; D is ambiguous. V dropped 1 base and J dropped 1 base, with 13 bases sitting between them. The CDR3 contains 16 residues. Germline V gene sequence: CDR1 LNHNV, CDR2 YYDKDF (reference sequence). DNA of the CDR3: TGTGCCACCAGCAGAGGAGGGAGTCGTAAGAACACTGAAGCTTTCTTT. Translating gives CATSRGGSRKNTEAFF.

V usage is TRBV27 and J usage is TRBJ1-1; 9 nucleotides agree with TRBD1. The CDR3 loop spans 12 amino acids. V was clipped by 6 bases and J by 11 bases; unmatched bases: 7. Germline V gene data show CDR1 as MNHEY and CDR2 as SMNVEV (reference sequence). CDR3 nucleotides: TGTGCCAGCAGAAGACAGGGGGATTTCGCTTTCTTT. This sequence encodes CASRRQGDFAFF.

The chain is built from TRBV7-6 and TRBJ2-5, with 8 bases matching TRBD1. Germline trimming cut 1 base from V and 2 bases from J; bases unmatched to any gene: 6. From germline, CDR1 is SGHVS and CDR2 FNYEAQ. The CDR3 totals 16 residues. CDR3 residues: CASSLGTGGRQETQYF. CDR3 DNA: TGTGCCAGCAGCTTAGGTACAGGGGGTCGTCAAGAGACCCAGTACTTC.

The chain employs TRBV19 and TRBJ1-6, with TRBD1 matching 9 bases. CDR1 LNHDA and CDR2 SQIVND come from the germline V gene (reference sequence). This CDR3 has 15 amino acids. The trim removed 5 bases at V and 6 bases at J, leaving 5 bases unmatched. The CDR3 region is CASSDRGALNSPLHF. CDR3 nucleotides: TGTGCCAGTAGTGACAGGGGGGCCCTTAATTCACCCCTCCACTTT.

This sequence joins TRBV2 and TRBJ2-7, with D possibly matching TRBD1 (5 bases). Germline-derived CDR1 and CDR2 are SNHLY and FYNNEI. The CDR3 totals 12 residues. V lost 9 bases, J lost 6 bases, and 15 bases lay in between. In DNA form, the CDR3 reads TGTGCCAGTACGGTAGGGGTAATCGAGCAGTACGTC. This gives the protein CASTVGVIEQYV.

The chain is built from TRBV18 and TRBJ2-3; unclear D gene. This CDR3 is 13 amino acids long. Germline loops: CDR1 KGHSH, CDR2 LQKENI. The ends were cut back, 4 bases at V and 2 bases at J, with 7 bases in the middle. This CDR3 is CASSQISTDTQYF. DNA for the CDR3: TGTGCCAGCTCACAAATCTCCACAGATACGCAGTATTTT. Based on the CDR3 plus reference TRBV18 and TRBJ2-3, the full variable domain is NAGVMQNPRHLVRRRGQEARLRCSPMKGHSHVYWYRQLPEEGLKFMVYLQKENIIDESGMPKERFSAEFPKEGPSILRIQQVVRGDSAAYFCASSQISTDTQYFGPGTRLTVL.

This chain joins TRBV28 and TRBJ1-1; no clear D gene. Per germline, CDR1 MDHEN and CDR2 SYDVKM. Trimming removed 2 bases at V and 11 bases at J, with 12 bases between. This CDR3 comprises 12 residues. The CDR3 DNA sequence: TGTGCCAGCAGTTTAAATACCCGGGAGGCTTTCTTT. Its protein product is CASSLNTREAFF.

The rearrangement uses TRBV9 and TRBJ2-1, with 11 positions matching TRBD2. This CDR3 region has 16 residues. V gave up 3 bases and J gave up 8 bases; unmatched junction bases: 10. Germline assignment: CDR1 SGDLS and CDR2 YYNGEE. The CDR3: CASSAGGTSGRDEQFF. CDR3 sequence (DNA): TGTGCCAGCAGCGCCGGCGGAACTAGCGGGAGAGATGAGCAGTTCTTC.

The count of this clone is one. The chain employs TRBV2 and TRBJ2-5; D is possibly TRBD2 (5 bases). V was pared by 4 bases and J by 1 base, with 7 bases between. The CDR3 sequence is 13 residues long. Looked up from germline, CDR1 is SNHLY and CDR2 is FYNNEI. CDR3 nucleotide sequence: TGTGCCAGCAGTGCGGGGAGCCAAGAGACCCAGTACTTC. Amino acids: CASSAGSQETQYF.

CDR3 DNA sequence: TGTGCCAGCAGTTCGGGGGAGACCCAGTACTTC. This codes for CASSSGETQYF. The chain is built from TRBV6-5 and TRBJ2-5, with a possible D match to TRBD2 (5 bases). V lost 4 bases and J lost 5, with 5 bases in between. Germline lookup yields CDR1 MNHEY and CDR2 SVGAGI. The CDR3 has 11 residues.

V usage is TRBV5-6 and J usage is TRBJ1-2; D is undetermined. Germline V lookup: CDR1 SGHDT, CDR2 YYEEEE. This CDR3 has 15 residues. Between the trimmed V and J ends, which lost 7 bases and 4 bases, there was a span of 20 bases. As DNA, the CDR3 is TGTGCCAGCGCTGGCAGGAGGCGGGTTGGCTATGGCTACACCTTC. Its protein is CASAGRRRVGYGYTF.

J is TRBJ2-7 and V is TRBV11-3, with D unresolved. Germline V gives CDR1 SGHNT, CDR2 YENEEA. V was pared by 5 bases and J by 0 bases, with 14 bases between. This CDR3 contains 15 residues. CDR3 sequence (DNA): TGTGCCAGCAGCCTGACACGTTTTGTCTCCTACGAGCAGTACGTC. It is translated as CASSLTRFVSYEQYV.

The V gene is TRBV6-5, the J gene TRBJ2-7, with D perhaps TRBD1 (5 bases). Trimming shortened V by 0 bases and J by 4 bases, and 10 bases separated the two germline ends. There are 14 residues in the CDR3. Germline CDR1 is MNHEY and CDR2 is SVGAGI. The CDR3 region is CASSYSGQGYEQYF. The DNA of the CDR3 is TGTGCCAGCAGTTACTCGGGGCAGGGTTACGAGCAGTACTTC.

DNA for the CDR3: TGTGCCAGCAGCGTATACCCCCAGGTGCGGGGGCACACCGGGGAGCTGTTTTTT. Amino acid sequence: CASSVYPQVRGHTGELFF. The V call is TRBV9, the J call TRBJ2-2; a possible D gene is TRBD2 (7 bases). Germline CDR1 SGDLS, CDR2 YYNGEE. With 1 base removed from V and 3 bases from J, the gap between germline ends came to 19 bases. This CDR3 has 18 residues.

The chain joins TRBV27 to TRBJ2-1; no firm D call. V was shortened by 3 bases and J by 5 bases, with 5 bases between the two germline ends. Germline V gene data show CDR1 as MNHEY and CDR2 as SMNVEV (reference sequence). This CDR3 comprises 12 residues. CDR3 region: CASSFAHNEQFF. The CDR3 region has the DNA TGTGCCAGCAGTTTTGCGCACAATGAGCAGTTCTTC.

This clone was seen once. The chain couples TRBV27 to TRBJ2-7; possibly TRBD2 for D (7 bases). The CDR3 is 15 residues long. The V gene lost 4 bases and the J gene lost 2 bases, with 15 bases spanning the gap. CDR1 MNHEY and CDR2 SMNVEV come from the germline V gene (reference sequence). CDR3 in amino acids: CASSSGASGAYEQYF. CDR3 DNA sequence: TGTGCCAGCAGTTCGGGGGCTAGCGGCGCCTACGAGCAGTACTTC.

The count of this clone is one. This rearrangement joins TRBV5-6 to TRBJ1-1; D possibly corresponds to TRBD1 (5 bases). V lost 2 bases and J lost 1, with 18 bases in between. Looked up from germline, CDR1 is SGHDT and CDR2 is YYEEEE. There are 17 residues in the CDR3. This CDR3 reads CASSLTWTRRGNTEAFF. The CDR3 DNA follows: TGTGCCAGCAGCTTAACTTGGACACGCCGCGGGAACACTGAAGCTTTCTTT.

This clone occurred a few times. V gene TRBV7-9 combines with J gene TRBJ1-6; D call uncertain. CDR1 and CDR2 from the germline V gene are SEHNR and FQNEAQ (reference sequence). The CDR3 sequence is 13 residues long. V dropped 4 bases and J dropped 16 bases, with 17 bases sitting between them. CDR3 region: CASSSSVVLRLHF. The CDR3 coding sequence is TGTGCCAGCAGCTCATCGGTGGTTCTAAGACTCCACTTT.

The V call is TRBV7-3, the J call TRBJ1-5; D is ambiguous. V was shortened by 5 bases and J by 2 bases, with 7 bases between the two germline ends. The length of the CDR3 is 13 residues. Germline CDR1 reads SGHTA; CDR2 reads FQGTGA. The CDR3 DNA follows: TGTGCCAGCAGCCAGCAGGGCAATCAGCCCCAGCATTTT. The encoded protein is CASSQQGNQPQHF.

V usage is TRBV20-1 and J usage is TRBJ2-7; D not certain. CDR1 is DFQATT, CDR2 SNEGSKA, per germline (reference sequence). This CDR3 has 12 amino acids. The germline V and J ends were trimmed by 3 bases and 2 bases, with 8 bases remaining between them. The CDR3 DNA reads TGCAGTGCTAGTTCGCTAACCTACGAGCAGTACTTC. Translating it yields CSASSLTYEQYF.